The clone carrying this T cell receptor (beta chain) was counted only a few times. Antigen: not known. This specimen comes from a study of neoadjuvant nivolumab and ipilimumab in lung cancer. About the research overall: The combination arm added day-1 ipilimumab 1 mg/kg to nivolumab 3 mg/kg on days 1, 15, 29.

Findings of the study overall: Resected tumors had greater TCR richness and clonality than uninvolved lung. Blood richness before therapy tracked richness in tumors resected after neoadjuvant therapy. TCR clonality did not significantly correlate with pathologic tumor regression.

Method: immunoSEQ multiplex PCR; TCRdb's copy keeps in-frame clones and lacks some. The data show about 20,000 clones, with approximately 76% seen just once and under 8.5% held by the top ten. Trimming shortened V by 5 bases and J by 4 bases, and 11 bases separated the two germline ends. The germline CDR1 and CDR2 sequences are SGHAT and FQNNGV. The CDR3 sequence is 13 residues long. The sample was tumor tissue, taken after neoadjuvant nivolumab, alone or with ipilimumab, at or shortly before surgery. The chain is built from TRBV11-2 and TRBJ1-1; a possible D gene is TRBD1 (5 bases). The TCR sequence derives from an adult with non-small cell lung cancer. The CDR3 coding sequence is TGTGCCAGCAGCCGGGGGGTTGGCACTGAAGCTTTCTTT. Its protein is CASSRGVGTEAFF.